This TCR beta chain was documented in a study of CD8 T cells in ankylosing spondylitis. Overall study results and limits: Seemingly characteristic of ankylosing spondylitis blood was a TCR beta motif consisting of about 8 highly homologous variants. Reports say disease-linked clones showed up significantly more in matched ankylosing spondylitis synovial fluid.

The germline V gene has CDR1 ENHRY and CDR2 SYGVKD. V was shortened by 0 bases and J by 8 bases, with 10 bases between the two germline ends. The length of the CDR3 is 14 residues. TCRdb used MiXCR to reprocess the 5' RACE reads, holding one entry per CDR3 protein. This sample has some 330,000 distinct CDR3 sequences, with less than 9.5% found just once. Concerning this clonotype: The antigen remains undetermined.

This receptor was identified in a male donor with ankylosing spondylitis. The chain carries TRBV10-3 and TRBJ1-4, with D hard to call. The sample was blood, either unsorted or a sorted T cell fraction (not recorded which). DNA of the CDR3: TGTGCCATCAGTGAGTCGGTTGGAACCGAAAAACTGTTTTTT. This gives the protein CAISESVGTEKLFF.